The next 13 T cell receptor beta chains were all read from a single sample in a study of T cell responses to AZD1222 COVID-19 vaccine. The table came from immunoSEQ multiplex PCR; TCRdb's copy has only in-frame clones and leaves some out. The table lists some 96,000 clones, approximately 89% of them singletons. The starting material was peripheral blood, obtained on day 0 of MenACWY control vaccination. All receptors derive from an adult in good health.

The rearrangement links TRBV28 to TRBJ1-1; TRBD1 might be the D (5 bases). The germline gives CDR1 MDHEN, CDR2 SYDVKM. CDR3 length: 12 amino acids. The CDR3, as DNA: TGTGCGTACGGGGGAGGGAAGACTGAAGCTTTCTTT. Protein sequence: CAYGGGKTEAFF.

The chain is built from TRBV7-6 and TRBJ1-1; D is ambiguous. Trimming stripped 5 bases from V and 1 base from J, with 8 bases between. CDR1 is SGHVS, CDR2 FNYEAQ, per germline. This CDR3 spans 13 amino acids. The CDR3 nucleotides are TGTGCCAGCAGCCCCGAAGGGAACACTGAAGCTTTCTTT. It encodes CASSPEGNTEAFF.

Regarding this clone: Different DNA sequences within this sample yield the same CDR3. The DNA of the CDR3 is TGTGCCAGCAGTTACTCGCGGAATCAGCCCCAGCATTTT. This sequence encodes CASSYSRNQPQHF. V usage is TRBV6-5 and J usage is TRBJ1-5; D is unclear. The V gene lost 0 bases and the J gene lost 4 bases, with 4 bases spanning the gap. Germline loops: CDR1 MNHEY, CDR2 SVGAGI. The CDR3 is made up of 13 amino acids.

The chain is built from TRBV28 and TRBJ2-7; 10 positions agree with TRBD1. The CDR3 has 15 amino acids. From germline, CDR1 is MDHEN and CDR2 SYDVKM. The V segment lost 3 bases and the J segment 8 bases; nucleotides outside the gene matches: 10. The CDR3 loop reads CASSLGGTGEKKQYF. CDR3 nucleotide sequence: TGTGCCAGCAGTTTGGGAGGGACAGGGGAAAAGAAGCAGTACTTC.

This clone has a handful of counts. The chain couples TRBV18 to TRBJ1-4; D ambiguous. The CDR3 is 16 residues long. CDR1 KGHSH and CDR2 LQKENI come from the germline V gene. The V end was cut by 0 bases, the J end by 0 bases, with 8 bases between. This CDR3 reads CASSPPGGATNEKLFF. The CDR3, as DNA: TGTGCCAGCTCACCACCGGGCGGTGCAACTAATGAAAAACTGTTTTTT.

The DNA of the CDR3 is TGTGCCACCAACAGGGACGGGGGCGAGCAGTACTTC. As protein: CATNRDGGEQYF. This sequence joins TRBV5-8 and TRBJ2-7; D may be TRBD1 or TRBD2 (6 bases each). Germline CDR1 SGHTS, CDR2 YDEGEE. The ends were cut back, 9 bases at V and 6 bases at J, with 16 bases in the middle. The CDR3 covers 12 residues.

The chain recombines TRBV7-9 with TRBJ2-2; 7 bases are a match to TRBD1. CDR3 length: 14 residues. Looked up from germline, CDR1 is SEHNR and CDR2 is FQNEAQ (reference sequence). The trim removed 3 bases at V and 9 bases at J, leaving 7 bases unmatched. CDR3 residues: CASSLQTGTRELFF. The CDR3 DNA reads TGTGCCAGCAGCTTGCAGACAGGGACCAGGGAGCTGTTTTTT.

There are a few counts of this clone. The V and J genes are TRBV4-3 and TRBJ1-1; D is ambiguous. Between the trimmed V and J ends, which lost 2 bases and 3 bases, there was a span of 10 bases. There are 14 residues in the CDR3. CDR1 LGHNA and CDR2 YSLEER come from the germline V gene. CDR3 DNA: TGCGCCAGCAGCCAATCCGGGCGCGACACTGAAGCTTTCTTT. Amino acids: CASSQSGRDTEAFF.

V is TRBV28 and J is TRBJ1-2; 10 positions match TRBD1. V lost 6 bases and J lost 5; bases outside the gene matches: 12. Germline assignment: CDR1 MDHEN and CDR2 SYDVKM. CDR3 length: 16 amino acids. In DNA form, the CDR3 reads TGTGCCAGCAGGGAGACAGGGGGCGGACAAGGATATGGCTACACCTTC. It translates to CASRETGGGQGYGYTF.

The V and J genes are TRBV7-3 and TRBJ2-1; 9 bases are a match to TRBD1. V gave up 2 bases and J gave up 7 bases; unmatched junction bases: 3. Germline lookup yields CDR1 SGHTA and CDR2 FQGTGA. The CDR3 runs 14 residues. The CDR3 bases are TGTGCCAGCAGCTTAGGGACAGGGTGGAATGAGCAGTTCTTC. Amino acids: CASSLGTGWNEQFF.

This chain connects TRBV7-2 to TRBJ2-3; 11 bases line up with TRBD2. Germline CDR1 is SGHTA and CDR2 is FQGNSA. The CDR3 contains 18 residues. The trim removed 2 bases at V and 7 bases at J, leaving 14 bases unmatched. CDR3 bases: TGTGCCAGCAGCTTATCTTCTAGCGGGAGGTCCCCTCGGCATACGCAGTATTTT. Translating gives CASSLSSSGRSPRHTQYF.

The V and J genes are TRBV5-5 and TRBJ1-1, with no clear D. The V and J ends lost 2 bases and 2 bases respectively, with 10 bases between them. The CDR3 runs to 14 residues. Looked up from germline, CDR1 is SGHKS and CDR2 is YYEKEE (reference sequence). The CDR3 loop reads CASSFDPGNTEAFF. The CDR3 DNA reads TGTGCCAGCAGCTTCGATCCGGGAAACACTGAAGCTTTCTTT.

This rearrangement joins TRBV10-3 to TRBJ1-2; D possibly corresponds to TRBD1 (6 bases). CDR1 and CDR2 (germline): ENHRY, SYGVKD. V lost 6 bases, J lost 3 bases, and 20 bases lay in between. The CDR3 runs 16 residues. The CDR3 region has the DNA TGTGCCATCAGAAAGGGGGACACTAGCCAATACTATGGCTACACCTTC. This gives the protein CAIRKGDTSQYYGYTF.